These T cell receptor beta chains were read from a single sample in a study of post-analysis software for immune sequencing data. Via MiXCR, TCRdb re-called the PCR reads, giving one row per CDR3 protein. This table holds under 900,000 distinct CDR3 sequences, roughly 50% found once. The sequencing input was blood. Receptors were obtained from a girl aged 10 to 17 with multiple sclerosis. CDR3s include the opening cysteine and the closing phenylalanine or tryptophan. D genes are given only for firm matches. Not all rows give a size; the values are once, few, many and, for expanded clones, a class.

TRBD2,TRBV4-2,TRBJ2-7,.,CVSSQDSTSGYYEQYF,TGTGTCAGCAGCCAAGACAGTACTAGCGGCTACTACGAGCAGTACTTC
.,TRBV5-1,TRBJ2-3,.,CASSSPGVATDTQYF,TGCGCCAGCAGCTCGCCGGGAGTAGCCACAGATACGCAGTATTTT
TRBD2,TRBV29-1,TRBJ2-5,.,CSVVSRLAGVGFF,TGCAGCGTCGTTAGTCGACTAGCGGGAGTGGGGTTCTTC
TRBD1,TRBV3-1,TRBJ2-1,.,CASSQEGQGLGNEQFF,TGTGCCAGCAGCCAAGAAGGACAGGGGTTAGGCAATGAGCAGTTCTTC
TRBD2,TRBV18,TRBJ2-1,.,CASSPKGLAGVSYNEQFF,TGTGCCAGCTCACCGAAGGGACTAGCGGGGGTAAGCTACAATGAGCAGTTCTTC
TRBD1,TRBV12-3/TRBV12-4,TRBJ2-1,.,CASRFRGTGQGAYEQFF,TGTGCCAGCAGGTTTAGGGGAACGGGACAGGGGGCTTATGAGCAGTTCTTC
TRBD2,TRBV9,TRBJ2-1,few,CASSASGGAYNEQFF,TGTGCCAGCAGCGCGAGCGGGGGGGCCTACAATGAGCAGTTCTTC
TRBD2,TRBV3-1,TRBJ2-7,.,CASRVGAGVEQYF,TGTGCCAGCAGGGTCGGAGCGGGAGTCGAGCAGTACTTC
.,TRBV29-1,TRBJ2-5,.,CSVEGILSAAGETQYF,TGCAGCGTTGAGGGTATCTTGAGTGCCGCCGGGGAGACCCAGTACTTC
TRBD2,TRBV12-3/TRBV12-4,TRBJ2-7,.,CASSLTSGSPVHEQYF,TGTGCCAGCAGTTTGACTAGCGGGAGCCCCGTTCACGAGCAGTACTTC
TRBD1,TRBV7-9,TRBJ2-5,.,CASSFSNRGQETQYF,TGTGCCAGCAGCTTTTCTAACAGGGGACAAGAGACCCAGTACTTC
.,TRBV15,TRBJ1-5,.,CATSRDRAVWQPQHF,TGTGCCACCAGCAGAGATCGGGCAGTTTGGCAGCCCCAGCATTTT
TRBD1,TRBV18,TRBJ2-7,.,CASSPYTRGSSYEQYF,TGTGCCAGCTCACCATATACCAGGGGGAGCTCCTACGAGCAGTACTTC
.,TRBV29-1,TRBJ2-6,.,CSVSFGPSGANVLTF,TGCAGCGTCTCCTTCGGTCCCTCTGGGGCCAACGTCCTGACTTTC
.,TRBV6-5,TRBJ1-5,.,CASRSTLSNQPQHF,TGTGCCAGCAGGTCGACACTTAGCAATCAGCCCCAGCATTTT
.,TRBV7-8,TRBJ1-1,.,CASSLRQGPDTEAFF,TGTGCCAGCAGCTTAAGGCAGGGTCCGGACACTGAAGCTTTCTTT
TRBD2,TRBV6-4,TRBJ2-1,few,CASSATSGGAHEQFF,TGTGCCAGCAGTGCAACTAGCGGGGGGGCTCATGAGCAGTTCTTC
TRBD1,TRBV20-1,TRBJ2-3,few,CSARSHRGSDTQYF,TGCAGTGCTAGATCTCACAGGGGGTCAGATACGCAGTATTTT
.,TRBV12-3/TRBV12-4,TRBJ2-1,.,CASSPPRGAGGNEQFF,TGTGCCAGCAGTCCCCCTCGGGGGGCAGGTGGGAATGAGCAGTTCTTC
.,TRBV2,TRBJ1-2,.,CASSPIGGGRDYGYTF,TGCGCCAGCAGTCCAATAGGCGGGGGAAGAGACTATGGCTACACCTTC
.,TRBV7-9,TRBJ1-2,.,CASTQTMGDYGYTF,TGTGCCAGCACCCAGACAATGGGTGATTATGGCTACACCTTT
.,TRBV28,TRBJ2-1,few,CASRTARRGSNEQFF,TGTGCCAGCAGGACGGCCCGACGGGGGAGCAATGAGCAGTTCTTC
.,TRBV20-1,TRBJ2-5,once,CSARGQGWYQETQYF,TGCAGTGCTAGAGGGCAGGGCTGGTACCAAGAGACCCAGTACTTC
.,TRBV24-1,TRBJ2-1,.,CATSDPPNNEQFF,TGTGCCACCAGTGATCCCCCCAACAATGAGCAGTTCTTC
.,TRBV25-1,TRBJ1-2,.,CASSEALTGIYGYTF,TGTGCCAGCAGTGAAGCCCTAACAGGAATCTATGGCTACACCTTC
TRBD2,TRBV25-1,TRBJ2-3,.,CASSGSLAGSFGTDTQYF,TGTGCCAGCAGTGGGTCGCTAGCGGGATCCTTTGGCACAGATACGCAGTATTTT
TRBD1,TRBV28,TRBJ2-3,.,CASTPVGTGSTDTQYF,TGTGCCAGCACCCCAGTGGGGACAGGAAGCACAGATACGCAGTATTTT
TRBD2,TRBV5-1,TRBJ2-1,once,CASSLGAGGGSYNEQFF,TGCGCCAGCAGCTTGGGCGCGGGCGGGGGGTCCTACAATGAGCAGTTCTTC
TRBD1,TRBV2,TRBJ1-2,.,CASSATGGFDGYTF,TGTGCCAGCAGTGCTACAGGGGGTTTCGATGGCTACACCTTC
.,TRBV14,TRBJ2-4,.,CASSRGSLAKNIQYF,TGTGCCAGCAGCCGCGGGTCGCTAGCCAAAAACATTCAGTACTTC
TRBD1,TRBV20-1,TRBJ2-7,.,CSAPDRGGYEQYF,TGCAGTGCTCCGGACAGGGGAGGGTACGAGCAGTACTTC
TRBD2,TRBV29-1,TRBJ2-5,.,CSVELAGGSDERYF,TGCAGCGTTGAACTAGCGGGGGGGTCAGACGAGCGGTACTTC
.,TRBV4-1,TRBJ1-5,.,CASSQIGQGDQPQHF,TGCGCCAGCAGCCAGATAGGGCAGGGAGATCAGCCCCAGCATTTT
.,TRBV25-1,TRBJ1-2,.,CASSEQGMIGYGYTF,TGTGCCAGCAGTGAACAGGGGATGATTGGCTATGGCTACACCTTC
.,TRBV6-1,TRBJ2-5,.,CASIPETSFTETQYF,TGTGCCAGCATTCCGGAGACCTCCTTCACAGAGACCCAGTACTTC
.,TRBV6-6,TRBJ2-5,.,CASLRGEETQYF,TGTGCCAGCCTTAGGGGAGAGGAGACCCAGTACTTC
TRBD2,TRBV12-3/TRBV12-4,TRBJ2-7,few,CASSLSGRPSYEQYF,TGTGCCAGCAGTTTGAGCGGGAGGCCCTCCTACGAGCAGTACTTC
.,TRBV4-1,TRBJ2-1,.,CASSQSNSGTLSIEQFF,TGCGCCAGCAGCCAATCTAATTCCGGGACTTTGTCGATTGAGCAGTTCTTC
TRBD1,TRBV6-2/TRBV6-3,TRBJ2-1,.,CASSSPGQLNNEQFF,TGTGCCAGCAGTTCGCCGGGACAGCTTAACAATGAGCAGTTCTTC
TRBD2,TRBV5-1,TRBJ2-7,.,CASRGGGSSYEQYF,TGCGCCAGCAGGGGCGGGGGTTCCTCCTACGAGCAGTACTTC
.,TRBV5-1,TRBJ2-2,.,CASSLGYRTANTGELFF,TGCGCCAGCAGCTTGGGGTATCGGACAGCTAACACCGGGGAGCTGTTTTTT
TRBD2,TRBV5-1,TRBJ2-3,.,CASSLAGRAGGPATDTQYF,TGCGCCAGCAGCTTGGCCGGACGAGCGGGAGGGCCGGCCACAGATACGCAGTATTTT
TRBD2,TRBV5-4,TRBJ2-5,.,CASSLAASSGQETQYF,TGTGCCAGCAGCTTGGCCGCCTCTAGCGGTCAAGAGACCCAGTACTTC
.,TRBV5-1,TRBJ2-7,.,CASSQQGIYEQYF,TGCGCCAGCAGCCAACAGGGCATCTACGAGCAGTACTTC
.,TRBV4-1,TRBJ2-7,.,CASSQEGPRGAIPYEQYF,TGCGCCAGCAGCCAAGAGGGACCGCGCGGCGCGATCCCCTACGAGCAGTACTTC
TRBD1,TRBV28,TRBJ2-1,.,CASRPTGGNNEQFF,TGTGCCAGCAGGCCGACAGGGGGGAACAATGAGCAGTTCTTC
TRBD1,TRBV12-3/TRBV12-4,TRBJ1-5,.,CASSPAGQIQNQPQHF,TGTGCCAGCAGCCCTGCGGGACAGATCCAAAATCAGCCCCAGCATTTT
.,TRBV5-6,TRBJ2-5,.,CTSSLGVRGPPQETQYF,TGTACCAGCAGCTTGGGGGTTAGGGGACCCCCACAAGAGACCCAGTACTTC
.,TRBV5-1,TRBJ2-1,once,CASSLAASAPSYNEQFF,TGCGCCAGCAGCTTGGCTGCTAGCGCTCCCTCCTACAATGAGCAGTTCTTC
.,TRBV29-1,TRBJ1-4,.,CSVEPAAPRWEKLFF,TGCAGCGTTGAACCAGCAGCCCCCCGGTGGGAAAAACTGTTTTTT
TRBD1,TRBV29-1,TRBJ1-2,.,CSVVSWDRVLGDYGYTF,TGCAGCGTTGTGTCCTGGGACAGGGTTTTGGGAGACTATGGCTACACCTTC
.,TRBV10-3,TRBJ1-2,.,CAITPGVEGGYTF,TGTGCCATAACCCCGGGGGTTGAGGGTGGCTACACCTTC
.,TRBV29-1,TRBJ2-5,many,CSVVPAGLAETQYF,TGCAGCGTTGTCCCAGCGGGTCTTGCAGAGACCCAGTACTTC
.,TRBV12-3/TRBV12-4,TRBJ2-4,.,CASSLDGLAKNIQYF,TGTGCCAGCAGCCTAGACGGATTAGCCAAAAACATTCAGTACTTC